This T cell receptor beta chain was sequenced for a study of radiotherapy plus CTLA-4 blockade in lung cancer. On the study more broadly: For 15% to 20% of patients, objective responses occurred, and around 31% had disease control. Regarding the study as a whole: Blood-borne expansion of tumor-derived TCR clones followed radiotherapy plus ipilimumab. According to reports, early shifts in blood T cell clones, alongside interferon-beta, forecast response most accurately.

Assay: immunoSEQ multiplex PCR; the TCRdb copy retains only in-frame clones and omits some. The sample consists of around 45,000 clones, 65% to 85% of them appearing once. A note on this clone: Its matching antigen is unknown.

CTLA-4 blockade using ipilimumab, together with focal radiation, was received by patients with chemo-refractory metastatic non-small-cell lung cancer. This material consisted of peripheral blood, taken from a patient treated with radiotherapy plus ipilimumab. The clonotype originates from a human donor with non-small cell lung cancer who had stable disease on radiotherapy plus ipilimumab.

CDR3 amino acids: CASSLLGSPDSNQPQHF. CDR3 nucleotides: TGTGCCAGCAGCTTATTGGGCAGTCCGGATAGCAATCAGCCCCAGCATTTT. This sequence joins TRBV7-2 and TRBJ1-5; no clear D gene. CDR1 SGHTA and CDR2 FQGNSA come from the germline V gene. V shed 2 bases and J shed 0 bases, with 14 bases lying between them. The CDR3 covers 17 residues.